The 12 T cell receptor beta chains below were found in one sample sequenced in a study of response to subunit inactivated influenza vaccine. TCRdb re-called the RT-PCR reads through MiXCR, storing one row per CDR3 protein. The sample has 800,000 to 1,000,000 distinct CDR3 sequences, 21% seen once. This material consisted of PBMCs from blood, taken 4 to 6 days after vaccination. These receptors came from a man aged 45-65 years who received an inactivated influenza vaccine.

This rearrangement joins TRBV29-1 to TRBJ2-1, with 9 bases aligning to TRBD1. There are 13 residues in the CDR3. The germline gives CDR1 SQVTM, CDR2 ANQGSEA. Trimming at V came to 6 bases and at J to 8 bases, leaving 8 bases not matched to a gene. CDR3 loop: CSVRQGDRDEQFF. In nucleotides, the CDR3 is TGCAGCGTGCGACAGGGGGATAGAGATGAGCAGTTCTTC.

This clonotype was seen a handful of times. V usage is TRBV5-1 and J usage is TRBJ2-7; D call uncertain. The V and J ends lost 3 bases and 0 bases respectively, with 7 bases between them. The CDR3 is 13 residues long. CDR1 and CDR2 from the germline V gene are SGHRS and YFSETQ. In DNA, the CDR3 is TGCGCCAGCAGCTATACCAACTCCTACGAGCAGTACTTC. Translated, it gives CASSYTNSYEQYF. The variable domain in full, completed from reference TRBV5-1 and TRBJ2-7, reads KAGVTQTPRYLIKTRGQQVTLSCSPISGHRSVSWYQQTPGQGLQFLFEYFSETQRNKGNFPGRFSGRQFSNSRSEMNVSTLELGDSALYLCASSYTNSYEQYFGPGTRLTVT.

Here the CDR3 reads CASSRLAGGGETQYF. The DNA of the CDR3 is TGTGCCAGTAGCAGACTAGCGGGGGGCGGGGAGACCCAGTACTTC. This chain connects TRBV19 to TRBJ2-5; TRBD2 aligns across 13 bases. Trimming at V came to 6 bases and at J to 5 bases, leaving 6 bases not matched to a gene. Germline loops: CDR1 LNHDA, CDR2 SQIVND (reference sequence). The length of the CDR3 is 15 residues.

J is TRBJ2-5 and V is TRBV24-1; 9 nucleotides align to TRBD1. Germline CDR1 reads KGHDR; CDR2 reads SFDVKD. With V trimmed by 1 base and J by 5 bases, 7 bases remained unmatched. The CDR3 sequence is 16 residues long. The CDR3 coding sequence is TGTGCCACCAGTGATTTTACAGGGGGCAACAAGGAGACCCAGTACTTC. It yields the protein CATSDFTGGNKETQYF.

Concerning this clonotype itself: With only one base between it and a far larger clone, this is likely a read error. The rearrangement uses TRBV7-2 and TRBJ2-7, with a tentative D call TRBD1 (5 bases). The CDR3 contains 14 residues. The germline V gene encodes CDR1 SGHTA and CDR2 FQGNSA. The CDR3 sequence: CASSLVGQGYEQNF. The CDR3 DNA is TGTGCCAGCAGCTTAGTTGGCCAGGGCTACGAGCAGAACTTC.

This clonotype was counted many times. CDR3 DNA: TGCAGTGCTAGAGAAGGGGGCTCTGGGGCCAACGTCCTGACTTTC. This translates into CSAREGGSGANVLTF. The chain combines TRBV20-1 with TRBJ2-6; TRBD1 might be the D (6 bases). The V gene lost 0 bases and the J gene lost 0 bases, with 6 bases spanning the gap. Germline V gene lookup returns CDR1 DFQATT and CDR2 SNEGSKA (reference sequence). The CDR3 extends over 15 amino acids.

CDR3 coding DNA: TGCAGTGCTAGAGAATCAGCGGGGTACCAAGAGACCCAGTACTTC. It translates to CSARESAGYQETQYF. The chain employs TRBV20-1 and TRBJ2-5; 7 nucleotides agree with TRBD2. Germline values: CDR1 DFQATT, CDR2 SNEGSKA (reference sequence). The CDR3 length is 15 residues. With V trimmed by 0 bases and J by 0 bases, 4 bases remained unmatched.

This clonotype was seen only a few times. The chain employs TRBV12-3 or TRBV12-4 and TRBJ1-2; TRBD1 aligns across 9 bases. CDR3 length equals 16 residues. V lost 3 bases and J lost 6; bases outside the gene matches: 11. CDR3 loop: CASSFSAAGQGHGYTF. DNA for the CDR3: TGTGCCAGCAGTTTTTCGGCTGCGGGACAGGGTCATGGCTACACCTTC.

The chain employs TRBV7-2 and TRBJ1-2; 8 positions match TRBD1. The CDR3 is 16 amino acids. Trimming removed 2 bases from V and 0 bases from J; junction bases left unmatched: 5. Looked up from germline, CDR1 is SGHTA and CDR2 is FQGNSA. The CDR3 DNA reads TGTGCCAGCAGCTTAACCAGGACAGGGTCTAACTATGGCTACACCTTC. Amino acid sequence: CASSLTRTGSNYGYTF.

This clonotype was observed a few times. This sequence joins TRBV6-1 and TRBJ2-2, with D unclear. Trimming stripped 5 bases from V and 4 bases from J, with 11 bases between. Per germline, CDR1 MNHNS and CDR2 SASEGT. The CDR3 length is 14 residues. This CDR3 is CASSRPEITGELFF. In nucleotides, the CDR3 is TGTGCCAGCAGTCGGCCAGAAATCACCGGGGAGCTGTTTTTT.

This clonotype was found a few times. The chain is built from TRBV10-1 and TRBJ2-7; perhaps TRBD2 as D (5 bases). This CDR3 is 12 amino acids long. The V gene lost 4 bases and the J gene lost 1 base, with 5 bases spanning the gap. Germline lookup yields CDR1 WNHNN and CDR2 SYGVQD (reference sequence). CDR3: CASSGESYEQYF. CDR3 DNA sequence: TGCGCCAGCAGTGGGGAGTCCTACGAGCAGTACTTC.

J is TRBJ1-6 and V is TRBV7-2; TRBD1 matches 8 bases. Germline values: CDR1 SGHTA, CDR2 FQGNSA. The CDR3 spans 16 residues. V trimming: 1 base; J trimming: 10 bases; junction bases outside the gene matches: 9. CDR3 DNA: TGTGCCAGCAGCTTAGTGGTTGGACAGGGAGGCTCACCCCTCCACTTT. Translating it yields CASSLVVGQGGSPLHF.